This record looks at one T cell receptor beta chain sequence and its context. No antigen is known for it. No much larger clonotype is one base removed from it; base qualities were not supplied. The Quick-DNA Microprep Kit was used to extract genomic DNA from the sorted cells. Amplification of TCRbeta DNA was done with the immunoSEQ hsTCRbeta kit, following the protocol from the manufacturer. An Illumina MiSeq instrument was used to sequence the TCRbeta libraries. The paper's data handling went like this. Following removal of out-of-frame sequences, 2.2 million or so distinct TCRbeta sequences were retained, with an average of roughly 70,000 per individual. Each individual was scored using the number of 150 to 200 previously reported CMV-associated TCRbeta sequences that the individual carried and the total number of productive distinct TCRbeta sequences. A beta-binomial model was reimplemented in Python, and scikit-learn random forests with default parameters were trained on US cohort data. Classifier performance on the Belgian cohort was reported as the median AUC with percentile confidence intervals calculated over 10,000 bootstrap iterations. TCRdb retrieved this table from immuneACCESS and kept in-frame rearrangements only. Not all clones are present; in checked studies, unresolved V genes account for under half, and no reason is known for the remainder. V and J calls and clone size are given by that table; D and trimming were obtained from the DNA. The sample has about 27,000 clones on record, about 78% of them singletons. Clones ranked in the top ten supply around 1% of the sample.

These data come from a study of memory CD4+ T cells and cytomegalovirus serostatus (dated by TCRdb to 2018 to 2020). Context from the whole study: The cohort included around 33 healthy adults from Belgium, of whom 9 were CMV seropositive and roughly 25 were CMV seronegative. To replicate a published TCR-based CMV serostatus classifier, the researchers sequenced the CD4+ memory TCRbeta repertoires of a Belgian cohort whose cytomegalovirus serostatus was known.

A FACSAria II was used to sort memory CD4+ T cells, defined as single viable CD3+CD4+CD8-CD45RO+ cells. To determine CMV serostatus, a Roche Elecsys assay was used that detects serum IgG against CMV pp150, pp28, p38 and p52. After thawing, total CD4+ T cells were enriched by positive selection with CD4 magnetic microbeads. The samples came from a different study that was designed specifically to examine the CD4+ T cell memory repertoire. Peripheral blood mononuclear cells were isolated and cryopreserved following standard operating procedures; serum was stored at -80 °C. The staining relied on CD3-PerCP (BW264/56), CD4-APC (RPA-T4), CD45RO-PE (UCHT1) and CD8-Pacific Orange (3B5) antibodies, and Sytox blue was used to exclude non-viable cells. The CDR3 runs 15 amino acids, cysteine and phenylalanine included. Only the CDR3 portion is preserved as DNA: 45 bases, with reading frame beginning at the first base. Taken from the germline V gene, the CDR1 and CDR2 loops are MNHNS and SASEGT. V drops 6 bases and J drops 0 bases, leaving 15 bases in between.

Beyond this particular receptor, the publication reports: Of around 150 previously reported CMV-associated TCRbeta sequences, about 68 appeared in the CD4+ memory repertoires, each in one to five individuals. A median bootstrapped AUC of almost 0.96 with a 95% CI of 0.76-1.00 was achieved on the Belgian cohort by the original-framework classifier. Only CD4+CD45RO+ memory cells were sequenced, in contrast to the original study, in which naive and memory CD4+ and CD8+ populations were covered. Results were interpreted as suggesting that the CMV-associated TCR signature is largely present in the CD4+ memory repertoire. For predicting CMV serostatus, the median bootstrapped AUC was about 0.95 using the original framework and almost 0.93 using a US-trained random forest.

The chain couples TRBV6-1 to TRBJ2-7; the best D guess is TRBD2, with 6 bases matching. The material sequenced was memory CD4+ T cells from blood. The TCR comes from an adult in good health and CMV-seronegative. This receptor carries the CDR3 CASRTPGGNSYEQYF. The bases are TGTGCCAGCAGGACCCCAGGCGGGAACTCCTACGAGCAGTACTTC.